Sequencing of this TCR beta chain was carried out in a study of HIV-infected children after antiretroviral therapy interruption. Study-wide context: Four children interrupted treatment; four stayed on continuous treatment. Interruption-arm sampling covered weeks 0, 12, interruption end (24 or 48), and about 3 years post-study. Study outcomes and limitations: After treatment interruption started, naive CD4+ CDR3 overlap across time points dropped.

A 3' RACE protocol on RNA, with unique molecular identifiers, produced the TCR library. Each CDR3 protein is one row after TCRdb ran MiXCR on the 3' RACE reads. This table holds over 15,000 distinct CDR3 sequences, nearly 3.5% found once. Sample treatment: PENTA 11 planned treatment interruption arm or continuous ART arm. Samples needed at least 5 million viable cryopreserved PBMCs. The sample holds many counts of this clonotype. The target antigen is unknown. This sequence was found in a child under 18 with HIV. The starting material was CD45RA+ CD4+ T cells from PBMCs, obtained from a donor given antiretroviral therapy, either interrupted or continuous. The subset here: naive CD4+ CD45RA+ CD45RO- T cells.

CDR3 sequence reads: CSASAGTNSYNSPLHF. The CDR3 DNA reads as TGCAGTGCTAGTGCCGGAACCAACTCCTATAATTCACCCCTCCACTTT. J is TRBJ1-6 and V is TRBV20-1; D remains unclear. The length of the CDR3 is 16 residues. The V and J ends lost 3 bases and 0 bases respectively, with 12 bases between them. The germline CDR1 and CDR2 sequences are DFQATT and SNEGSKA (reference sequence).